This TCR beta chain was identified in a study of shared clonotypes between healthy human individuals. On the study more broadly: CD4 naive and memory got three plates each, CD8 naive two, CD8 memory one. Study results and limitations: Generally, naive subsets (rather than memory subsets) showed larger estimated richness. Among non-shared clonotypes, generation probabilities were lower than among those shared by all four donors.

Terminally differentiated effector memory CD45RA+ cells were left out of the naive CD8 fraction, which was CD45RO-negative and positively selected for CCR7. As handled by the study authors: Filtering of immunoSEQ junctional sequences could not match full-length read filtering. Repertoires were generated with immunoSEQ multiplex PCR, while TCRdb's copy carries only in-frame clones and drops some. The V and J calls and clone size are taken from that table; D and trimming were inferred from the DNA. The top ten clones hold about 1.7% of a sample with about 2.1 million clones, about 94% of them seen once. A note on this clone: Its matching antigen is unknown.

This receptor was obtained from a man between 18 and 35 years old in good health. Some clones in this sample may be carry-over from other donors' samples. The specimen sequenced was naive CD8+ T cells from PBMCs.

CDR3 sequence: CASSDPTGTDRDNGYTF. The CDR3 DNA is TGTGCCAGCAGCGACCCAACTGGGACCGACAGGGATAATGGCTACACCTTC. The chain joins TRBV7-9 to TRBJ1-2; 7 bases are shared with TRBD1. From germline, CDR1 is SEHNR and CDR2 FQNEAQ (reference sequence). This CDR3 is built from 17 residues. The ends lost 5 bases at V and 6 bases at J; junction bases unmatched: 18.